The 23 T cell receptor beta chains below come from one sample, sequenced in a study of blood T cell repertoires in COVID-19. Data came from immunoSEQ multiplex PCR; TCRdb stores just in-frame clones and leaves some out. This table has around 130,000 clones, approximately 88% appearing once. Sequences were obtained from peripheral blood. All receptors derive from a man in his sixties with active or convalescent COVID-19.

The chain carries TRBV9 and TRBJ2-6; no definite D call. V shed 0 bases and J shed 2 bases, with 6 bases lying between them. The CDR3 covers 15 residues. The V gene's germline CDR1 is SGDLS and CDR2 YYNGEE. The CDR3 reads CASSVGRAGANVLTF. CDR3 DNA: TGTGCCAGCAGCGTAGGCCGGGCTGGGGCCAACGTCCTGACTTTC.

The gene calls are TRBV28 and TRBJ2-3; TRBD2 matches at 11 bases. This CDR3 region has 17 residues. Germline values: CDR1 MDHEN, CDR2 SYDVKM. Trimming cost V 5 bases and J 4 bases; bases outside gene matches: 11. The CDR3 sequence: CASSPLTSGKEADTQYF. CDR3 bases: TGTGCCAGCAGTCCCCTGACTAGCGGGAAGGAGGCAGATACGCAGTATTTT. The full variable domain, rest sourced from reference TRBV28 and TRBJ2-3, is DVKVTQSSRYLVKRTGEKVFLECVQDMDHENMFWYRQDPGLGLRLIYFSYDVKMKEKGDIPEGYSVSREKKERFSLILESASTNQTSMYLCASSPLTSGKEADTQYFGPGTRLTVL.

CDR3 nucleotide sequence: TGTGCCAGCAGAGAGGAGACAGGGAACAATCAGCCCCAGCATTTT. This encodes CASREETGNNQPQHF. The chain is built from TRBV6-6 and TRBJ1-5; 7 nucleotides align to TRBD1. With 6 bases clipped from V and 3 bases from J, the junction kept 8 bases outside the gene matches. Germline CDR1 reads MNHNY; CDR2 reads SVGAGI (reference sequence). The CDR3 runs 15 residues.

CDR3 amino acids: CAWSNWRHPKDQETQYF. The CDR3, as DNA: TGTGCCTGGAGCAATTGGCGGCACCCTAAAGACCAAGAGACCCAGTACTTC. This rearrangement joins TRBV30 to TRBJ2-5; no definite D call. The CDR3 extends over 17 amino acids. Looked up from germline, CDR1 is GTSNPN and CDR2 is SVGIG (reference sequence). Deletions cut 3 bases from V and 0 bases from J, with 20 bases between.

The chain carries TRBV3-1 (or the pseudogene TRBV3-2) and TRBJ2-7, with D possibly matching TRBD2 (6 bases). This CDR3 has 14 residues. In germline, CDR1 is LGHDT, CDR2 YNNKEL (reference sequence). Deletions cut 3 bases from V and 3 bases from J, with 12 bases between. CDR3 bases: TGTGCCAGCAGCCAGCTCGGGACTGTCTACGAGCAGTACTTC. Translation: CASSQLGTVYEQYF.

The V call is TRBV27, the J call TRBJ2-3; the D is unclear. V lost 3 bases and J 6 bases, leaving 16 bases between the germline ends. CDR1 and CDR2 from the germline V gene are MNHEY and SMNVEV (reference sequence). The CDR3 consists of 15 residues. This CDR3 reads CASSFTGFLSDTQYF. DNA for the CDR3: TGTGCCAGCAGTTTTACCGGGTTTCTCTCGGATACGCAGTATTTT.

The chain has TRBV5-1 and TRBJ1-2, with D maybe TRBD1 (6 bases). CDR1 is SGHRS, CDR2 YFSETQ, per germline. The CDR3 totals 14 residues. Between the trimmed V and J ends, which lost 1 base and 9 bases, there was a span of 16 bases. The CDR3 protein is CASSLIGQGQSYTF. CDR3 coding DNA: TGCGCCAGCAGCTTGATCGGTCAGGGGCAAAGCTACACCTTC.

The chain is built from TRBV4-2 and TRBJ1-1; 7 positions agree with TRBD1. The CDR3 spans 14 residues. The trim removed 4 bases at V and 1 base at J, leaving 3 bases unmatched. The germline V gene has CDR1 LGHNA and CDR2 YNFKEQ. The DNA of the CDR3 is TGTGCCAGCAGCCCGTGGACAGGGAACACTGAAGCTTTCTTT. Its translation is CASSPWTGNTEAFF.

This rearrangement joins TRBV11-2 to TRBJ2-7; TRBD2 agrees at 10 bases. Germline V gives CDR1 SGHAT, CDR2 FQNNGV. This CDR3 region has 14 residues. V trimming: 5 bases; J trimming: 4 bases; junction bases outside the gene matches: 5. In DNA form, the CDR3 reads TGTGCCAGCAGCAGCGGGAGGGCCATGTACGAGCAGTACTTC. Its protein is CASSSGRAMYEQYF.

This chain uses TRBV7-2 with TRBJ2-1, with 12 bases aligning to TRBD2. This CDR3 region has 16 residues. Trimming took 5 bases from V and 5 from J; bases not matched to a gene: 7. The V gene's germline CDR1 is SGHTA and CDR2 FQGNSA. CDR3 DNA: TGTGCCAGCAGCACCCGGACTAGCGGGATCAACAATGAGCAGTTCTTC. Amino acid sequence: CASSTRTSGINNEQFF.

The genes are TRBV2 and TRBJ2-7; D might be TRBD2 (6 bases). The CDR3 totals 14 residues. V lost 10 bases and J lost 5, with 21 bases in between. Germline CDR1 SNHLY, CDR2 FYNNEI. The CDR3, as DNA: TGTGCCATCTCCAACGGAGGGCTTCGCCACGAGCAGTACTTC. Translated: CAISNGGLRHEQYF.

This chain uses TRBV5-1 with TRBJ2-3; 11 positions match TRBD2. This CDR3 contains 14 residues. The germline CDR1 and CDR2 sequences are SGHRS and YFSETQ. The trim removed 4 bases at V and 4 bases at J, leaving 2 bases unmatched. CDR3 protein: CASSTSGGADTQYF. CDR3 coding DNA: TGCGCCAGCAGCACTAGCGGGGGCGCAGATACGCAGTATTTT.

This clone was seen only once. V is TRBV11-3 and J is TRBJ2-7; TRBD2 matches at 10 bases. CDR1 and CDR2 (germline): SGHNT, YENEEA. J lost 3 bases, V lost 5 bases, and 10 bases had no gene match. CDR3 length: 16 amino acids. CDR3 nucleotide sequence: TGTGCCAGCAGCCCCGGGGGGACTAGCGCCAACTACGAGCAGTACTTC. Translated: CASSPGGTSANYEQYF. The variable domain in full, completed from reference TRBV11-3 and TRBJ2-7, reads EAGVVQSPRYKIIEKKQPVAFWCNPISGHNTLYWYLQNLGQGPELLIRYENEEAVDDSQLPKDRFSAERLKGVDSTLKIQPAELGDSAVYLCASSPGGTSANYEQYFGPGTRLTVT.

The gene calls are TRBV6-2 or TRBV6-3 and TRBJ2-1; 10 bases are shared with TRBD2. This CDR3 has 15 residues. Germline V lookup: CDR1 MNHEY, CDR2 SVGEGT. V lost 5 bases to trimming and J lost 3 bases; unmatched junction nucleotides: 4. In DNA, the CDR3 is TGTGCCAGCAGTGGACTAGCGGCCCGCTACAATGAGCAGTTCTTC. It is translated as CASSGLAARYNEQFF.

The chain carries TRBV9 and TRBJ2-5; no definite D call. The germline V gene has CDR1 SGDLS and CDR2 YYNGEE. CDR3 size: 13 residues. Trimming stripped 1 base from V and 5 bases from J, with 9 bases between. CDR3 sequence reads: CASSVQKEETQYF. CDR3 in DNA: TGTGCCAGCAGCGTACAAAAGGAGGAGACCCAGTACTTC.

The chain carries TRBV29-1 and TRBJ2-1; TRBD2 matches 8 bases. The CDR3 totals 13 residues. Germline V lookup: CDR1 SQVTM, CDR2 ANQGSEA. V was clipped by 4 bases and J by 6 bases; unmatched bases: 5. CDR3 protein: CSVVLAGRNEQFF. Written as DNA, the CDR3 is TGCAGCGTTGTTTTAGCGGGACGCAATGAGCAGTTCTTC.

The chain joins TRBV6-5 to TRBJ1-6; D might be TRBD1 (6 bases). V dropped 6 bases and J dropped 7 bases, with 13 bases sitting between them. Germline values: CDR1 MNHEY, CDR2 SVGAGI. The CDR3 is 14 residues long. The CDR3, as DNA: TGTGCCAGCAGGCCACAGGGTCAGAATTCACCCCTCCACTTT. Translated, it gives CASRPQGQNSPLHF.

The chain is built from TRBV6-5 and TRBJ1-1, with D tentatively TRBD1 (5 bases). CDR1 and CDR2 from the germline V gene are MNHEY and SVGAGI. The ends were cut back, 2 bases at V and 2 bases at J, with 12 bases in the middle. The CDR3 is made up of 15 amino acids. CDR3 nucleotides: TGTGCCAGCAGTTACGGGGCAGGAATTAACACTGAAGCTTTCTTT. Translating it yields CASSYGAGINTEAFF.

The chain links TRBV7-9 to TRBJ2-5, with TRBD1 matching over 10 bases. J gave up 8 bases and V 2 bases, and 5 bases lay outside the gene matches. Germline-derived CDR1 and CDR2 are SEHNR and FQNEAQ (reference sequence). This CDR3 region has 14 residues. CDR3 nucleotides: TGTGCCAGCAGCTTACCCGACAGGGGGCCTACCCAGTACTTC. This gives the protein CASSLPDRGPTQYF.

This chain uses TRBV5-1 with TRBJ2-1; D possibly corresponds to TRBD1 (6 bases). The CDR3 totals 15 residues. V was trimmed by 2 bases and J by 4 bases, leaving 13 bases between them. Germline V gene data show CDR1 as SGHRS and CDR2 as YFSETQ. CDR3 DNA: TGCGCCAGCAGCTTAGACAGGAGTAATTACAATGAGCAGTTCTTC. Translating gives CASSLDRSNYNEQFF.

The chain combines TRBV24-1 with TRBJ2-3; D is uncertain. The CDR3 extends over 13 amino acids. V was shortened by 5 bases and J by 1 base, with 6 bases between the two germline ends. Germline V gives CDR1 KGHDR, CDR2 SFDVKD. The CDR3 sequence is CATSGPGTDTQYF. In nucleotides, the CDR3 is TGTGCCACCAGTGGGCCAGGCACAGATACGCAGTATTTT.

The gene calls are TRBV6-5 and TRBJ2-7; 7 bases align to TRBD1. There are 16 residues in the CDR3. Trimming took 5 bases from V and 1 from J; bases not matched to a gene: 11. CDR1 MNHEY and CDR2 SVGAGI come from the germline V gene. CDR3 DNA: TGTGCCAGCAGTAACTGGATGAGGACAGGATCCTACGAGCAGTACTTC. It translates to CASSNWMRTGSYEQYF.

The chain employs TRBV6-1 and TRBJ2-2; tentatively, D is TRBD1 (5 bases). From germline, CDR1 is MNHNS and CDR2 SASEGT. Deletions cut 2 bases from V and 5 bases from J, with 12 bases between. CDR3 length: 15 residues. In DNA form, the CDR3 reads TGTGCCAGCAGTGAACGGCAGGGTTTAACCGGGGAGCTGTTTTTT. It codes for CASSERQGLTGELFF.